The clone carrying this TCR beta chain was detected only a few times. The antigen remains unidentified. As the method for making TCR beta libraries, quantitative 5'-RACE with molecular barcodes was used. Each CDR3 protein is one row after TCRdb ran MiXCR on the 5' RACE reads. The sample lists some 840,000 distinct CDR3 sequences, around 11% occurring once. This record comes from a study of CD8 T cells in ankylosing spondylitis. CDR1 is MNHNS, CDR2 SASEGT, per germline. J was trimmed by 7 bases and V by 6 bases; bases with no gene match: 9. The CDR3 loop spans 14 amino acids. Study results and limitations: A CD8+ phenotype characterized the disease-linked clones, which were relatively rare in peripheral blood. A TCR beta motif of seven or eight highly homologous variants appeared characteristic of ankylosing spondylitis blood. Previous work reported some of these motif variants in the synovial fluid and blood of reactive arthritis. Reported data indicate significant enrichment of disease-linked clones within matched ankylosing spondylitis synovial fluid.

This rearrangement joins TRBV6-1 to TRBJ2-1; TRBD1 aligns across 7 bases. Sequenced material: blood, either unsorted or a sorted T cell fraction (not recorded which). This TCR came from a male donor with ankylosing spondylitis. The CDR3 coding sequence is TGTGCCAGCAGGGAGACAGGGATCAGGAATGAGCAGTTCTTC. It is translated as CASRETGIRNEQFF.